The 19 T cell receptor beta chains below come from one sample, sequenced in a study of neurological immune-mediated disorders. TCRdb redid the calling of the 5' RACE reads with MiXCR, one entry per CDR3 protein. The sample has about 71,000 distinct CDR3 sequences; 12% to 15% are singletons. Time point specified: longitudinal time-point 1 (baseline). Sequencing input: PBMCs. Receptors were obtained from a female donor with HTLV-1-associated myelopathy (HAM/TSP).

This clonotype was observed many times. J is TRBJ1-2 and V is TRBV11-2; D is ambiguous. Trimming shortened V by 3 bases and J by 5 bases, and 10 bases separated the two germline ends. The CDR3 sequence is 13 residues long. Germline assignment: CDR1 SGHAT and CDR2 FQNNGV. CDR3: CASSFLSWYGYTF. The CDR3 DNA reads TGTGCCAGCAGCTTTCTAAGTTGGTATGGCTACACCTTC.

This clonotype came up once. CDR3 in DNA: TGCAGTGCGGGGGGACAGTCCCAGCCCCAGCATTTT. It translates to CSAGGQSQPQHF. The chain has TRBV20-1 and TRBJ1-5; TRBD1 aligns across 7 bases. V gave up 6 bases and J gave up 7 bases; unmatched junction bases: 6. Germline values: CDR1 DFQATT, CDR2 SNEGSKA (reference sequence). This CDR3 has 12 residues.

This clonotype has ten or more counts. The rearrangement links TRBV11-2 to TRBJ1-6, with D possibly matching TRBD1 (6 bases). The CDR3 consists of 14 residues. V was pared by 5 bases and J by 4 bases, with 9 bases between. Germline values: CDR1 SGHAT, CDR2 FQNNGV. The CDR3 coding sequence is TGTGCCAGCAGCACAGGACAGTATAATTCACCCCTCCACTTT. Its protein is CASSTGQYNSPLHF.

This clonotype has more than one count but fewer than ten. This chain connects TRBV7-2 to TRBJ1-6; tentative D call: TRBD1 (5 bases). V was pared by 6 bases and J by 5 bases, with 11 bases between. There are 14 residues in the CDR3. Germline V gene lookup returns CDR1 SGHTA and CDR2 FQGNSA. The DNA for the CDR3 is TGTGCCAGCAGGTTGGGACGGAATAATTCACCCCTCCACTTT. Translated, it gives CASRLGRNNSPLHF.

The DNA for the CDR3 is TGTGCCAGCAGCTTAGATTTCAGGGGCCTGGGGTCCACGGGCATTCAGTACTTC. It is translated as CASSLDFRGLGSTGIQYF. The V and J genes are TRBV11-2 and TRBJ2-4; D possibly corresponds to TRBD1 (6 bases). The CDR3 consists of 18 residues. V lost 0 bases to trimming and J lost 9 bases, with 24 bases between them. CDR1 SGHAT and CDR2 FQNNGV come from the germline V gene.

Comments on this clonotype: No conserved phenylalanine or tryptophan ends this CDR3, so it is likely a read error. No DNA is shown, since the ends of the CDR3 on it are uncertain; the CDR3 is the one TCRdb lists. The V gene is TRBV28, the J gene TRBJ2-7; the table gives TRBD1 as D, unverified against the DNA. Germline assignment: CDR1 MDHEN and CDR2 SYDVKM. Counting both end residues, the CDR3 totals 16 amino acids. The CDR3 region is CASSSLPGQGFYEKYL.

This clonotype was counted many times. The chain recombines TRBV12-3 or TRBV12-4 with TRBJ2-1, with D possibly TRBD2 on 6 matching bases. This CDR3 has 15 residues. V shed 3 bases and J shed 9 bases, with 18 bases lying between them. The CDR3 DNA reads TGTGCCAGCAGTTTTGGAGGGGCTCGGTTCGGTGAGCAGTTCTTC. Translation: CASSFGGARFGEQFF.

In its sample, this clonotype was seen many times. This rearrangement joins TRBV9 to TRBJ2-2; D is perhaps TRBD1 (5 bases). The germline V gene encodes CDR1 SGDLS and CDR2 YYNGEE. The CDR3 spans 14 residues. V shed 0 bases and J shed 5 bases, with 8 bases lying between them. The CDR3 is CASSVVSGTGELFF. The CDR3 nucleotides are TGTGCCAGCAGCGTAGTCTCAGGGACCGGGGAGCTGTTTTTT.

The chain uses TRBV11-2 and TRBJ2-7; a weak D match, TRBD2 (6 bases). CDR3 size: 15 residues. V gave up 5 bases and J gave up 4 bases, with 18 bases separating them. From germline, CDR1 is SGHAT and CDR2 FQNNGV. The CDR3 DNA reads TGTGCCAGCAGCCACGGGAGCTATCAGGCGTACGAGCAGTACTTC. Protein: CASSHGSYQAYEQYF.

This clonotype was found many times. V and J are TRBV5-1 and TRBJ2-7; D possibly corresponds to TRBD1 (5 bases). V was cut by 2 bases and J by 5 bases, with 17 bases left in between. Germline V CDR1 and CDR2: SGHRS, YFSETQ. This CDR3 has 15 amino acids. CDR3 amino acids: CASSFGRGGPNEQYF. In DNA, the CDR3 is TGCGCCAGCAGCTTCGGAAGGGGTGGACCCAACGAGCAGTACTTC.

This clonotype was counted at least ten times. The chain joins TRBV4-2 to TRBJ1-4; no definite D call. V dropped 4 bases and J dropped 3 bases, with 6 bases sitting between them. Germline CDR1 and CDR2: LGHNA and YNFKEQ. CDR3 length equals 13 residues. This CDR3 reads CASSRQSNEKLFF. DNA of the CDR3: TGTGCCAGCAGCCGGCAGTCTAATGAAAAACTGTTTTTT.

This rearrangement joins TRBV5-1 to TRBJ1-6; no reliable D call. V was shortened by 0 bases and J by 0 bases, with 10 bases between the two germline ends. This CDR3 has 17 amino acids. Germline V gives CDR1 SGHRS, CDR2 YFSETQ. CDR3 in amino acids: CASSLGSPSSYNSPLHF. In DNA, the CDR3 is TGCGCCAGCAGCTTGGGCTCCCCCAGCTCCTATAATTCACCCCTCCACTTT.

This clonotype showed up many times. This chain links TRBV29-1 with TRBJ2-7, with D maybe TRBD1 (6 bases). Germline CDR1 reads SQVTM; CDR2 reads ANQGSEA. V lost 7 bases to trimming and J lost 2 bases, with 15 bases between them. The length of the CDR3 is 13 residues. This CDR3 is CSATQGNTYEQYF. As DNA, the CDR3 is TGCAGCGCAACTCAGGGGAATACCTACGAGCAGTACTTC.

In this sample, this clonotype turned up many times. The V call is TRBV12-3 or TRBV12-4, the J call TRBJ2-5, with 8 bases fitting TRBD2. The V segment lost 8 bases and the J segment 5 bases; nucleotides outside the gene matches: 10. The CDR3 contains 14 residues. The CDR3 is CASSQRGREETQYF. The CDR3 DNA is TGTGCCAGCTCACAGCGGGGGCGCGAGGAGACCCAGTACTTC.

This clonotype was detected ten times or more. The chain has TRBV21-1 and TRBJ2-7. TRBV21-1 has pseudogene status. CDR3 size: 16 residues. The CDR3 sequence is CASSKALDRSSYEQYF. CDR3 DNA: TGTGCCAGCAGCAAAGCTCTGGACAGGAGCTCCTACGAGCAGTACTTC.

This clonotype was detected ten times or more. The chain combines TRBV7-9 with TRBJ1-4; 8 bases line up with TRBD1. CDR3 size: 14 residues. Germline V lookup: CDR1 SEHNR, CDR2 FQNEAQ (reference sequence). Trimming removed 5 bases from V and 10 bases from J; junction bases left unmatched: 9. Here the CDR3 DNA reads TGTGCCAGCAGCGGAACAGGGGGTCCGGGAAAACTGTTTTTT. The encoded protein is CASSGTGGPGKLFF.

In this sample, this clonotype turned up many times. This chain joins TRBV28 and TRBJ2-5; 8 bases are shared with TRBD1. This CDR3 is built from 14 residues. After removal of 5 bases from V and 1 base from J, the junction contained 3 bases not matched to a gene. Germline V gives CDR1 MDHEN, CDR2 SYDVKM. The CDR3 DNA reads as TGTGCCAGCAGTCCCCAGGGGGCCCAAGAGACCCAGTACTTC. Protein sequence: CASSPQGAQETQYF.

V gene TRBV19 combines with J gene TRBJ2-3, with D perhaps TRBD1 or TRBD2 (5 bases each). The CDR3 totals 15 residues. The germline V gene has CDR1 LNHDA and CDR2 SQIVND (reference sequence). Trimming left V 6 bases short and J 3 bases short, with 16 bases between. The CDR3 reads CASRLIGARTDTQYF. CDR3 nucleotides: TGTGCCAGTAGGCTAATCGGGGCCAGGACAGATACGCAGTATTTT.

Only a few counts were recorded for this clonotype. This chain connects TRBV4-1 to TRBJ1-6; the D is unclear. V lost 0 bases and J lost 0, with 6 bases in between. The CDR3 is 16 amino acids. CDR1 and CDR2 (germline): MGHRA, YSYEKL. DNA of the CDR3: TGCGCCAGCAGCCAAGAAGCGATCTCCTATAATTCACCCCTCCACTTT. Translated, it gives CASSQEAISYNSPLHF.